This entry lists 18 T cell receptor beta chains sequenced from one sample in a study of radiation and T cells in renal cell carcinoma. Generated by immunoSEQ multiplex PCR, the TCRdb table keeps only in-frame clones and is missing some. The top ten clones hold around 17% of a sample with 120,000 to 150,000 clones, roughly 90% of them seen once. As for time point: blood 4 weeks post-SBRT, at nephrectomy. Treatment indicated: 15 Gy SBRT to primary tumor, nephrectomy 4 weeks later. Sequences were derived from blood, sampled from a patient whose treatment included radiotherapy and nephrectomy. The receptors shown here come from a woman aged 45 to 65 with renal cell carcinoma.

The chain combines TRBV19 with TRBJ1-2; weak D call: TRBD1 (5 bases). Trimming took off 3 bases at V and 2 bases at J, with 19 bases between the two ends. CDR3 size: 17 residues. CDR1 is LNHDA, CDR2 SQIVND, per germline (reference sequence). The CDR3 DNA reads as TGTGCCAGTAGTATGTTGGGAGATGACAGTTCCAACTATGGCTACACCTTC. Its translation is CASSMLGDDSSNYGYTF.

Only one count was recorded for this clone. This sequence joins TRBV6-6 and TRBJ2-7; either TRBD1 or TRBD2 may fit D (5 bases each). The CDR3 is 14 amino acids. Germline V lookup: CDR1 MNHNY, CDR2 SVGAGI (reference sequence). V shed 3 bases and J shed 3 bases, with 12 bases lying between them. The DNA of the CDR3 is TGTGCCAGCAGTTATTCGGGGACCGGCTACGAGCAGTACTTC. Translation: CASSYSGTGYEQYF.

The V and J genes are TRBV19 and TRBJ1-1, with D perhaps TRBD1 (6 bases). Germline lookup yields CDR1 LNHDA and CDR2 SQIVND (reference sequence). V dropped 5 bases and J dropped 0 bases, with 13 bases sitting between them. The CDR3 length is 15 residues. The CDR3 DNA follows: TGTGCCAGTAGTCTGCGACAGGACATGAACACTGAAGCTTTCTTT. It specifies CASSLRQDMNTEAFF.

The rearrangement links TRBV14 to TRBJ2-2; possibly TRBD2 for D (6 bases). Trimming removed 7 bases at V and 2 bases at J, with 11 bases between. Germline values: CDR1 SGHDN, CDR2 FVKESK. CDR3 size: 14 residues. CDR3 DNA sequence: TGTGCCAGCACTCTGGGACTCAACACCGGGGAGCTGTTTTTT. Amino acids: CASTLGLNTGELFF. The full variable domain, completed using reference TRBV14 and TRBJ2-2, is EAGVTQFPSHSVIEKGQTVTLRCDPISGHDNLYWYRRVMGKEIKFLLHFVKESKQDESGMPNNRFLAERTGGTYSTLKVQPAELEDSGVYFCASTLGLNTGELFFGEGSRLTVL.

The gene calls are TRBV7-6 and TRBJ1-5; 8 bases line up with TRBD1. Germline V gene sequence: CDR1 SGHVS, CDR2 FNYEAQ. This CDR3 is built from 14 residues. Losses at the gene ends were 4 bases for V and 6 bases for J; bases not matched to a gene: 5. For the CDR3, the DNA is TGTGCCAGCAGCTCGACAGGGGATATTCAGCCCCAGCATTTT. Its protein is CASSSTGDIQPQHF.

The CDR3 DNA reads as TGTGCCACCAGCAGAGATTACACTAGCATTTACTACGAGCAGTACTTC. Protein: CATSRDYTSIYYEQYF. This chain connects TRBV15 to TRBJ2-7; D is possibly TRBD2 (6 bases). Trimming cost V 0 bases and J 3 bases, with 15 bases left between them. The CDR3 contains 16 residues. Germline V lookup: CDR1 LNHNV, CDR2 YYDKDF (reference sequence).

V and J are TRBV5-5 and TRBJ1-4; no reliable D call. The CDR3 totals 13 residues. V gave up 6 bases and J gave up 8 bases, with 14 bases separating them. CDR1 and CDR2 from the germline V gene are SGHKS and YYEKEE (reference sequence). The CDR3 region has the DNA TGTGCCAGCACGGGTCTCGCACGAGAAAAACTGTTTTTT. It specifies CASTGLAREKLFF.

This clone was picked up a small number of times. The CDR3: CASTNSLVGETGELFF. CDR3 in DNA: TGTGCCAGCACCAACTCCCTGGTAGGGGAGACCGGGGAGCTGTTTTTT. The chain recombines TRBV7-6 with TRBJ2-2; D is tentatively TRBD1 or TRBD2 (5 bases each). The CDR3 has 16 amino acids. The ends were cut back, 7 bases at V and 5 bases at J, with 20 bases in the middle. Germline V lookup: CDR1 SGHVS, CDR2 FNYEAQ.

DNA for the CDR3: TGTGCCAGCAGCAACGGCGCGTACGGAAACACCATATATTTT. Its protein is CASSNGAYGNTIYF. The chain joins TRBV7-2 to TRBJ1-3, with D unclear. The length of the CDR3 is 14 residues. Germline V CDR1 and CDR2: SGHTA, FQGNSA. V was shortened by 5 bases and J by 4 bases, with 12 bases between the two germline ends.

The chain carries TRBV4-3 and TRBJ1-1, with a weak D call TRBD1 (6 bases). The CDR3 has 16 residues. Germline CDR1 is LGHNA and CDR2 is YSLEER. Trimming shortened V by 4 bases and J by 3 bases, and 18 bases separated the two germline ends. The CDR3, as DNA: TGCGCCAGCAGCCCGGGGGCGGGGGGCGCGGACACTGAAGCTTTCTTT. The encoded protein is CASSPGAGGADTEAFF.

V and J are TRBV19 and TRBJ1-2; 11 bases match TRBD1. CDR1 is LNHDA, CDR2 SQIVND, per germline (reference sequence). The CDR3 covers 13 residues. V lost 8 bases to trimming and J lost 4 bases; unmatched junction nucleotides: 3. The CDR3 loop reads CASGQGAGYGYTF. The CDR3 DNA follows: TGTGCCAGTGGACAGGGGGCTGGCTATGGCTACACCTTC.

The rearrangement links TRBV10-3 to TRBJ2-1; 9 bases line up with TRBD2. Germline CDR1 and CDR2: ENHRY and SYGVKD. This CDR3 spans 15 amino acids. V trimming: 6 bases; J trimming: 7 bases; junction bases outside the gene matches: 10. CDR3 nucleotide sequence: TGTGCCATCAGCAAAGGGCGGGGGGGCCCTAATGAGCAGTTCTTC. This codes for CAISKGRGGPNEQFF.

This clone was counted a single time. The V call is TRBV9, the J call TRBJ2-7; the match to TRBD1 covers 8 bases. The junction had 5 bases not matched to a gene; V was cut back by 0 bases and J by 6 bases. The CDR3 spans 14 residues. Per germline, CDR1 SGDLS and CDR2 YYNGEE. The CDR3 protein is CASSVADRVGEQYF. The CDR3 region has the DNA TGTGCCAGCAGCGTAGCGGACAGGGTGGGCGAGCAGTACTTC.

J is TRBJ2-3 and V is TRBV5-1; 7 bases map to TRBD1. V dropped 0 bases and J dropped 10; count of bases not matched to a gene: 5. The CDR3 length is 13 residues. Germline-derived CDR1 and CDR2 are SGHRS and YFSETQ. The CDR3 loop is CASSLAGTESQYF. The CDR3 DNA is TGCGCCAGCAGCTTGGCCGGGACAGAATCGCAGTATTTT.

This clone was counted only a few times. This sequence joins TRBV7-2 and TRBJ2-7, with 14 bases fitting TRBD2. After removal of 5 bases from V and 6 bases from J, the junction contained 6 bases not matched to a gene. Germline V gene lookup returns CDR1 SGHTA and CDR2 FQGNSA. The CDR3 consists of 15 residues. Here the CDR3 DNA reads TGTGCCAGCAGCCTCGGGACTAGCGGGGGCGGCGAGCAGTACTTC. This encodes CASSLGTSGGGEQYF.

This clone was observed a few times. This chain joins TRBV19 and TRBJ1-1; D possibly corresponds to TRBD1 (6 bases). Per the germline V gene, CDR1 is LNHDA and CDR2 is SQIVND (reference sequence). The CDR3 loop spans 14 amino acids. V was trimmed by 5 bases and J by 1 base, leaving 11 bases between them. This CDR3 is CASSGAGQNTEAFF. The CDR3 nucleotides are TGTGCCAGTAGTGGGGCGGGACAGAACACTGAAGCTTTCTTT.

CDR3 protein: CASQGLDYGYTF. CDR3 DNA sequence: TGTGCCAGCCAAGGACTGGACTATGGCTACACCTTC. V is TRBV7-2 and J is TRBJ1-2; D is unresolved. The V end lost 8 bases, the J end lost 3 bases, and 10 bases lay between the germline ends. This CDR3 is built from 12 residues. Germline-derived CDR1 and CDR2 are SGHTA and FQGNSA.

This sequence joins TRBV21-1 and TRBJ2-2; the tabulated D call, TRBD2, remains unverified against the DNA. TRBV21-1 is a documented pseudogene. CDR3 size: 17 residues. The CDR3 sequence is CASSKRAGGTNTGELFF. The CDR3 DNA is TGTGCCAGCAGCAAGAGAGCGGGGGGAACGAACACCGGGGAGCTGTTTTTT.